The source of this TCR beta chain is a study of blood T cell repertoires in COVID-19. Across the whole study: Whether acute or convalescent, the COVID-19 samples came from the United States, Italy and Spain. T cells, B-cell-depleted T cells, or PBMCs supplied cDNA or gDNA.

Original methodology: For nucleated cells, counts were estimated from reference gene primer amplification. Using immunoSEQ multiplex PCR, the repertoire was profiled, and TCRdb retains in-frame clones only, with some absent. From that table come the V and J calls and clone size; the DNA was used to work out D and trimming. The sample records about 150,000 clones, about 90% being singletons. The CDR3 length is 15 residues. Germline V gene data show CDR1 as MNHEY and CDR2 as SMNVEV (reference sequence). Germline trimming cut 4 bases from V and 8 bases from J; bases unmatched to any gene: 12. J is TRBJ1-2 and V is TRBV27, with 8 positions matching TRBD1. The source of this sequence is a man in his 60s with acute or convalescent COVID-19. Material: peripheral blood. CDR3 in amino acids: CASSSGTGSGWGYTF. As DNA, the CDR3 is TGTGCCAGCAGTTCAGGGACAGGATCTGGATGGGGCTACACCTTC.